This TCR beta chain was sequenced for a study of T cells in localized non-small cell lung cancer. Whole-study results and caveats: When the top 100 tumor clones were examined, a median around 61 of them also appeared in the adjacent lung, which was paired and uninvolved.

TCRdb keeps only in-frame clones here, not all; method: immunoSEQ multiplex PCR. The sample includes tens of thousands of clones, approximately 88% of them seen just once. The CDR3 runs to 15 residues. Germline V gene lookup returns CDR1 SSHAT and CDR2 FNYEAQ (reference sequence). J gave up 1 base and V 5 bases, and 4 bases lay outside the gene matches. With regard to this clone: Antigen: not known.

Specimen: peripheral blood, collected before any cancer treatment. The TCR originated in a man aged 35-75 years with stage I squamous cell lung carcinoma. The chain recombines TRBV7-7 with TRBJ2-3, with TRBD1 matching over 9 bases. CDR3 nucleotides: TGTGCCAGCAGCCCACAGGGGGCAGGCACAGATACGCAGTATTTT. It encodes CASSPQGAGTDTQYF.